This is a list of T cell receptor beta chains from one sample in a study of T cell clones after liver transplantation. Libraries were prepared by immunoSEQ multiplex PCR; TCRdb keeps only in-frame clonotypes and omits some of them. The table lists approximately 75,000 clones, 80% of them singletons. The specimen was CD4+ T cells from blood, collected 12 months after liver transplant. These TCRs come from a human patient who received a liver transplant. Some T cells could come from the graft donor. Both conserved end residues are part of each CDR3. A D gene is named only where the DNA matches it firmly. Where a row states a size, it is once, few, many or the class of an expanded clone; other rows omit it.

len,j_gene,d_gene,abundance,v_gene,CDR3nt,CDR3aa
13,TRBJ2-7,.,.,TRBV30,TGTGCCTGGCTTAGACTTATGCACTACGAGCAGTACTTC,CAWLRLMHYEQYF
15,TRBJ2-7,.,.,TRBV19,TGTGCCAGTAGTATGGGGCGCGGACCCACCCTCGAGCAGTACTTC,CASSMGRGPTLEQYF
13,TRBJ2-5,TRBD1,.,TRBV7-2,TGTGCCAGCAGCCGACAGGGGGGAGAGACCCAGTACTTC,CASSRQGGETQYF
13,TRBJ2-5,TRBD1,few,TRBV6-6,TGTGCCAGCGGAAACCGACAGGGAAAGACCCAGTACTTC,CASGNRQGKTQYF
16,TRBJ2-2,.,once,TRBV4-1,TGCGCCAGCAGAACCCCCCGCGGGTCTGGGCCCGGGGAGCTGTTTTTT,CASRTPRGSGPGELFF
12,TRBJ2-3,.,.,TRBV28,TGTGCCAGTTACCACAGCACAGATACGCAGTATTTT,CASYHSTDTQYF
14,TRBJ1-1,TRBD1,.,TRBV18,TGTGCCAGCTCCCCCGACAGGGTGAACACTGAAGCTTTCTTT,CASSPDRVNTEAFF
16,TRBJ2-7,TRBD2,.,TRBV28,TGTGCCAGCAGGGCGCGGGACTATGTTGACGTATACGAGCAGTACTTC,CASRARDYVDVYEQYF
13,TRBJ1-6,.,.,TRBV6-1,TGTGCCAGCAAAAGGGGAAACGATTCACCCCTCCACTTT,CASKRGNDSPLHF
14,TRBJ2-2,TRBD1,.,TRBV27,TGTGCCAGCAGTCGGACAGGGGGTCCCGGGGAGCTGTTTTTT,CASSRTGGPGELFF
16,TRBJ2-2,TRBD1,.,TRBV7-6,TGTGCCAGCAGTCGTTGGACAGGGATGGACACCGGGGAGCTGTTTTTT,CASSRWTGMDTGELFF
13,TRBJ2-7,.,.,TRBV6-1,TGTGCCAGCAGCCGGGACGGATCCTACGAGCAGTACTTC,CASSRDGSYEQYF
11,TRBJ2-1,.,.,TRBV29-1,TGCAGCGTTGCACCGGGGAAAGAGCAGTTCTTC,CSVAPGKEQFF
14,TRBJ2-1,.,.,TRBV5-1,TGCGCCAGCAGCTCACAGGGTGGATACAATGAGCAGTTCTTC,CASSSQGGYNEQFF
14,TRBJ2-7,TRBD2,.,TRBV28,TGTGCTTCCCTACGCGGGGGGGGATCCTACGAGCAGTACTTC,CASLRGGGSYEQYF
16,TRBJ2-7,.,once,TRBV23-1,TGCGCCAGCAGTCAATCTAGGCGGGGCATAACTTACGAGCAGTACTTC,CASSQSRRGITYEQYF
15,TRBJ2-3,TRBD2,.,TRBV5-1,TGTGCCAGCAGCTCGGGACTAGCGGGATCAGATACGCAGTATTTT,CASSSGLAGSDTQYF
14,TRBJ2-7,.,.,TRBV11-2,TGTGCCAGCAGCTCCCCGGCAGCCCCCTGGGAGCAGTACTTC,CASSSPAAPWEQYF
15,TRBJ1-1,.,.,TRBV28,TGTGCCAGCACCCGGGAGCCTAACACGAACACTGAAGCTTTCTTT,CASTREPNTNTEAFF
12,TRBJ2-1,.,.,TRBV19,TGTGCCAGTAGTATAGACTGGAGTGAGCAGTTCTTC,CASSIDWSEQFF
15,TRBJ1-2,.,.,TRBV6-5,TGTGCCAGCAGTTACGGTGTGGAGGGACCCTATGGCTACACCTTC,CASSYGVEGPYGYTF
17,TRBJ2-2,TRBD2,once,TRBV7-2,TGTGCCAGCAGCTTAAGGGGCGGGAGTAAGAGCACCGGGGAGCTGTTTTTT,CASSLRGGSKSTGELFF
14,TRBJ1-1,.,.,TRBV27,TGTGCCAGCAGTTTATCATGGCGGGACACTGAAGCTTTCTTT,CASSLSWRDTEAFF
15,TRBJ2-7,TRBD2,few,TRBV18,TGTGCCAGCTCACTTATGGGGACTAGGTCCCACGAGCAGTACTTC,CASSLMGTRSHEQYF
16,TRBJ2-7,.,.,TRBV5-1,TGCGCCAGCAGCTATCCTCCGGGACACCAGTCCTACGAGCAGTACTTC,CASSYPPGHQSYEQYF
11,TRBJ1-2,.,.,TRBV29-1,TGCAGCGTTGACGGGGTCTATGGCTACACCTTC,CSVDGVYGYTF
15,TRBJ2-7,TRBD1,once,TRBV11-2,TGTGCCAGCAGCTTAGAAGGGGGCGCTCCCTACGAGCAGTACTTC,CASSLEGGAPYEQYF
16,TRBJ2-2,.,.,TRBV5-1,TGCGCCAGCAGCTCATACAGGGTCGCGAACACCGGGGAGCTGTTTTTT,CASSSYRVANTGELFF
14,TRBJ1-1,TRBD1,few,TRBV28,TGTGCCAGCAGTCTACGGACAGGGCCCACTGAAGCTTTCTTT,CASSLRTGPTEAFF
15,TRBJ2-7,.,.,TRBV5-1,TGCGCCAGCAGCTTGTTGGGACTTCACTCCTACGAGCAGTACTTC,CASSLLGLHSYEQYF
15,TRBJ1-5,.,.,TRBV9,TGTGCCAGCAGCGTAGGGGCGCAGCCCTATCAGCCCCAGCATTTT,CASSVGAQPYQPQHF
12,TRBJ2-7,.,.,TRBV15,TGTGCCACCAGCCCCGGAGTGGGGGAGCAGTACTTC,CATSPGVGEQYF
11,TRBJ2-7,TRBD1,.,TRBV20-1,TGCAGTGCTACCAGACAGGGCGAGCAGTACTTC,CSATRQGEQYF
16,TRBJ1-1,.,.,TRBV19,TGTGCCAGTAGTATTGGAAGAGGGGCGTCGGACACTGAAGCTTTCTTT,CASSIGRGASDTEAFF
15,TRBJ2-2,.,.,TRBV5-1,TGCGCCAGCAGCTGGACTACCGCGAACACCGGGGAGCTGTTTTTT,CASSWTTANTGELFF
16,TRBJ2-1,TRBD2,.,TRBV30,TGTGCCTGGAGCATATCACTAGCGGGAGCATACGATGAGCAGTTCTTC,CAWSISLAGAYDEQFF
13,TRBJ2-7,TRBD2,.,TRBV19,TGTGCCACTTCCGGGACTAGCTCTATCGAGCAGTACTTC,CATSGTSSIEQYF
13,TRBJ2-3,TRBD1,.,TRBV19,TGTGCCAGTAGTATAGTACCGGGACAGGGGGAGTATTTT,CASSIVPGQGEYF
14,TRBJ2-5,TRBD2,.,TRBV5-4,TGTGCCAGCAGCTTGGGTGGGAGGGAAGAGACCCAGTACTTC,CASSLGGREETQYF
14,TRBJ2-1,.,.,TRBV5-1,TGCGCCAGCAGCGTCGACAAACACTACAATGAGCAGTTCTTC,CASSVDKHYNEQFF
14,TRBJ1-4,.,.,TRBV2,TGTGCCAGCAGTGAGCTAGGCGGCCCTGAAAAACTGTTTTTT,CASSELGGPEKLFF
10,TRBJ2-5,.,.,TRBV30,TGTGCCTGGAGTCGAGAGACCCAGTACTTC,CAWSRETQYF
14,TRBJ1-5,.,.,TRBV12-5,TGTGCTAGTGGGCACCCCCCGGGGTCCAAGCCCCAGCATTTT,CASGHPPGSKPQHF
14,TRBJ1-1,.,.,TRBV19,TGTGCCAGTAGTATCGGGACGGTGAACACTGAAGCTTTCTTT,CASSIGTVNTEAFF
14,TRBJ2-7,.,.,TRBV6-1,TGTGCCAGCAGTTCGGGACTCTCGACCTACGAGCAGTACTTC,CASSSGLSTYEQYF
16,TRBJ1-5,TRBD1,.,TRBV28,TGTGCCAGCAGCCTCGGGACAGGGACCTTCAATCAGCCCCAGCATTTT,CASSLGTGTFNQPQHF
16,TRBJ1-1,.,few,TRBV6-5,TGTGCCAGCAGTTACTCGTTACAAGACAGGAACACTGAAGCTTTCTTT,CASSYSLQDRNTEAFF
14,TRBJ2-7,.,.,TRBV28,TGTGCCAGCACTACTCGGAGGGCCTCTGCCGAGCAGTACTTC,CASTTRRASAEQYF
13,TRBJ2-3,TRBD2,.,TRBV29-1,TGCAGCGTTGAAAAAGCGGGGGCGGATACGCAGTATTTT,CSVEKAGADTQYF
14,TRBJ2-5,.,.,TRBV29-1,TGCAGCGCCTGGGATAGCGGATCCCAAGAGACCCAGTACTTC,CSAWDSGSQETQYF
16,TRBJ1-4,.,.,TRBV4-1,TGCGCCAGCAGCCAAGTACAAAGGGACGACAATGAAAAACTGTTTTTT,CASSQVQRDDNEKLFF
17,TRBJ2-7,TRBD1,.,TRBV27,TGTGCCAGCAGTTTATCGGATTGGACAGGGGTAGCCCACGAGCAGTACTTC,CASSLSDWTGVAHEQYF
16,TRBJ2-7,.,.,TRBV7-8,TGTGCCAGCAGCCAGGCCCGGGGGACAGCACATTACGAGCAGTACTTC,CASSQARGTAHYEQYF
19,TRBJ1-1,TRBD1,.,TRBV4-3,TGCGCCAGCAGCCTGTCGGTTCCGGGACAGGGGGGCCTGGGCACTGAAGCTTTCTTT,CASSLSVPGQGGLGTEAFF
15,TRBJ1-1,.,.,TRBV5-1,TGCGCCAGCAGCTTTATCCTGGGGGGAAACACTGAAGCTTTCTTT,CASSFILGGNTEAFF
14,TRBJ1-5,TRBD1,.,TRBV2,TGTGCCAGCAGTGATGTAGGACAGGATCAGCCCCAGCATTTT,CASSDVGQDQPQHF